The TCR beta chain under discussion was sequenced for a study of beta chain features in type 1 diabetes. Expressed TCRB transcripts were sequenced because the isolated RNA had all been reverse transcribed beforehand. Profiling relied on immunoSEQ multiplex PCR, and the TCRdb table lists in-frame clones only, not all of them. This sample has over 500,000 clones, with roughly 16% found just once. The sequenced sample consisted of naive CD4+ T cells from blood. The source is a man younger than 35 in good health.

As DNA, the CDR3 is TGTGCCAGCAGGGGGGAACCCAATGAGCAGTTCTTC. As protein: CASRGEPNEQFF. J is TRBJ2-1 and V is TRBV2; D is possibly TRBD1 or TRBD2 (5 bases each). This CDR3 comprises 12 residues. V lost 6 bases, J lost 6 bases, and 9 bases lay in between. In germline, CDR1 is SNHLY, CDR2 FYNNEI. The full variable domain, in which reference TRBV2 and TRBJ2-1 provide the parts outside the CDR3, is EPEVTQTPSHQVTQMGQEVILRCVPISNHLYFYWYRQILGQKVEFLVSFYNNEISEKSEIFDDQFSVERPDGSNFTLKIRSTKLEDSAMYFCASRGEPNEQFFGPGTRLTVL.